This T cell receptor beta chain was profiled in a study of T-cell reconstitution after alpha-beta-depleted transplantation in children (TCRdb year 2016). In the study overall: T-cell immune reconstitution after TCRalphabeta/CD19-depleted allogeneic hematopoietic cell transplantation in children was quantitatively tracked in the study by means of TCR repertoire profiling.

The library was obtained by PCR. Data came from an Illumina HiSeq 2500. To normalize quantification of the TCRbeta repertoire, the TCR libraries were built with molecular barcoding that relied on unique molecular identifiers. Clones were called with MiXCR by TCRdb after fastp trimmed the public reads at Q25, and only in-frame beta chains were retained. Identical CDR3 proteins give one entry, which carries the most common genes and DNA. The sample profile shows 210,000 or so distinct CDR3 sequences; around 9.6% of them were found once. The ten largest clones capture around 6.2% of the sample. This clonotype was detected many times. Its antigen is not yet known. Qualities for individual bases were not recorded, and no much larger clone is one base off. From its cysteine to its phenylalanine, the CDR3 spans 15 amino acids. Of all the DNA, just the CDR3 is kept, 45 bases in frame from base 1. Trimming removed 6 bases from V and 3 bases from J; the gene matches leave 13 bases unexplained. CDR1 DFQATT and CDR2 SNEGSKA were looked up in the germline V gene (reference sequence).

The source of this sequence is a human donor who donated a stem cell graft to a child with acute lymphoblastic leukemia. The chain uses TRBV20-1 and TRBJ2-5; 7 bases in the junction line up with TRBD1. This material consisted of PBMCs from the stem cell graft donor, taken from the stem cell graft. The CDR3 region: CSATRDSWTKETQYF. In nucleotides, the sequence is TGCAGTGCCACCAGGGACAGCTGGACAAAAGAGACCCAGTACTTC.